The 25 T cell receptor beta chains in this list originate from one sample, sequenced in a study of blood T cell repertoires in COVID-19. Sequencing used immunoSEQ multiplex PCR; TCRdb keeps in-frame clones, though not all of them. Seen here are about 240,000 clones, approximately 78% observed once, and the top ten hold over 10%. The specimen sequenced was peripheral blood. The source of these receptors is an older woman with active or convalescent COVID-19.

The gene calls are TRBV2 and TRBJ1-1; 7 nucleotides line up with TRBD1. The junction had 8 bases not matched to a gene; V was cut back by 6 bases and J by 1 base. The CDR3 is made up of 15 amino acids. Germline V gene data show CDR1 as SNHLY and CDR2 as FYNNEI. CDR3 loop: CASSARQGGNTEAFF. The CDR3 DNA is TGTGCCAGCAGCGCCAGACAGGGTGGGAACACTGAAGCTTTCTTT.

CDR3 DNA sequence: TGTGCCAGTAGTATCTCGGTTGGGACAGGGGGCGCATATGGCTACACCTTC. Translation gives CASSISVGTGGAYGYTF. The rearrangement uses TRBV19 and TRBJ1-2; 12 bases match TRBD1. This CDR3 contains 17 residues. Germline-derived CDR1 and CDR2 are LNHDA and SQIVND (reference sequence). V trimming: 3 bases; J trimming: 5 bases; junction bases outside the gene matches: 10.

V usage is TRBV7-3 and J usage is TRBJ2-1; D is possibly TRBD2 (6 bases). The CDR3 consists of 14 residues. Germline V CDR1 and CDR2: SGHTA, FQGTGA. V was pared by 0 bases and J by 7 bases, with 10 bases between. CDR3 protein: CASSLTVGRNEQFF. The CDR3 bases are TGTGCCAGCAGCTTAACGGTAGGGAGGAATGAGCAGTTCTTC.

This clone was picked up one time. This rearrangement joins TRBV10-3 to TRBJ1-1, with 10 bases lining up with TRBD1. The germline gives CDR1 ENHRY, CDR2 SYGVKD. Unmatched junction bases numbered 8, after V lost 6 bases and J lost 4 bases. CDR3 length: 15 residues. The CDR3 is CAIRGSDRGRTEAFF. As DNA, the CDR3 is TGTGCCATCAGGGGTAGCGACAGGGGGCGCACTGAAGCTTTCTTT.

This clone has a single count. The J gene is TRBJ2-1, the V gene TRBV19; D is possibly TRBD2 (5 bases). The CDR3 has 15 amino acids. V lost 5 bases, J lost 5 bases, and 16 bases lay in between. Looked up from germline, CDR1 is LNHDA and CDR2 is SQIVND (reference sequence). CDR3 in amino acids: CASSLWTGPNNEQFF. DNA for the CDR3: TGTGCCAGTAGTCTCTGGACTGGTCCCAACAATGAGCAGTTCTTC.

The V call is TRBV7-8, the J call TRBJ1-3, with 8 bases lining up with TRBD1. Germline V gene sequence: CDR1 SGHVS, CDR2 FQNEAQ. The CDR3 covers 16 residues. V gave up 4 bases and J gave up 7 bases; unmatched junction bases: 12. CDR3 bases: TGTGCCAGCAGCTCCGACCCAGGGGGCGATTGGAACACCATATATTTT. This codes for CASSSDPGGDWNTIYF.

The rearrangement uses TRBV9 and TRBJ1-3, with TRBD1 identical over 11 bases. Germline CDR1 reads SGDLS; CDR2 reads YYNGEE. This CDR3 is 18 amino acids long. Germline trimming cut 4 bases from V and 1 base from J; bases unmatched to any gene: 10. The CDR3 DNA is TGTGCCAGCAGCTCAGGAAGTGGACAGGGGGCGTCTGGAAACACCATATATTTT. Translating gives CASSSGSGQGASGNTIYF.

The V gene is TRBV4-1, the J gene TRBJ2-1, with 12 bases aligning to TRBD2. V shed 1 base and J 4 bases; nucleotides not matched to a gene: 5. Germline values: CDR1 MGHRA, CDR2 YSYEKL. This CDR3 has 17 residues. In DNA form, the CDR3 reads TGCGCCAGCAGCCAAGCCGCCCTAGCGGGGGGGTACAATGAGCAGTTCTTC. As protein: CASSQAALAGGYNEQFF.

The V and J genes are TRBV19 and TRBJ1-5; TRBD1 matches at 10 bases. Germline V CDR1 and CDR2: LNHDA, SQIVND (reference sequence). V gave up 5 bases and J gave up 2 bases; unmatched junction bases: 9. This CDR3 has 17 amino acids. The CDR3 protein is CASSPGQGTYGNQPQHF. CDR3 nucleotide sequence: TGTGCCAGTAGTCCGGGACAGGGGACCTACGGCAATCAGCCCCAGCATTTT.

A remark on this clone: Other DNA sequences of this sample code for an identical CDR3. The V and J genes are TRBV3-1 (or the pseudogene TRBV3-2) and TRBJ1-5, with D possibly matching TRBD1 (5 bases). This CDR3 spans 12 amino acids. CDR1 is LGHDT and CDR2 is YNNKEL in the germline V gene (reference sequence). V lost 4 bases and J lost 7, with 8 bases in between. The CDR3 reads CASSLQGQPQHF. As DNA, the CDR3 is TGTGCCAGCAGCCTCCAGGGACAGCCCCAGCATTTT.

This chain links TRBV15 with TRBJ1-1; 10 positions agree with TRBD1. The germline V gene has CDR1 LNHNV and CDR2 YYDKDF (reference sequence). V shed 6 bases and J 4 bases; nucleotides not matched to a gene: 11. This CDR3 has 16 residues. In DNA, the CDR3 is TGTGCCACCAGTCCTGCATTGGGACAGGGGACCACTGAAGCTTTCTTT. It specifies CATSPALGQGTTEAFF.

CDR3 in amino acids: CASSEAARGPSYGYTF. Here the CDR3 DNA reads TGTGCCAGCAGTGAGGCAGCCAGGGGGCCAAGCTATGGCTACACCTTC. The chain recombines TRBV2 with TRBJ1-2; TRBD1 aligns across 8 bases. V was pared by 3 bases and J by 4 bases, with 10 bases of the junction left unmatched. The V gene's germline CDR1 is SNHLY and CDR2 FYNNEI. The CDR3 is 16 amino acids.

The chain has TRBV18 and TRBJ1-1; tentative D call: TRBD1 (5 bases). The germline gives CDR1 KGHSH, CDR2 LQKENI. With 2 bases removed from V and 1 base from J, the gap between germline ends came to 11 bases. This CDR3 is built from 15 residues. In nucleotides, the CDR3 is TGTGCCAGCTCACCAGGGTCGGGGGGGAACACTGAAGCTTTCTTT. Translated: CASSPGSGGNTEAFF.

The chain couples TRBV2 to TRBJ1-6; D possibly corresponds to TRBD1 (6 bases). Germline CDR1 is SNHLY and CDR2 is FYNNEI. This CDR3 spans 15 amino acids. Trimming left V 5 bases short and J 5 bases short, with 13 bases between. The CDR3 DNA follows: TGTGCCAGCAGTCCACGTGAGGGGGATAATTCACCCCTCCACTTT. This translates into CASSPREGDNSPLHF.

The CDR3 sequence is CASSYEAGGSRYGYTF. The CDR3 DNA reads TGTGCCAGCAGTTACGAGGCAGGGGGGTCACGGTATGGCTACACCTTC. J is TRBJ1-2 and V is TRBV6-6, with 7 bases matching TRBD1. This CDR3 has 16 residues. Germline V gene data show CDR1 as MNHNY and CDR2 as SVGAGI (reference sequence). J lost 5 bases, V lost 2 bases, and 11 bases had no gene match.

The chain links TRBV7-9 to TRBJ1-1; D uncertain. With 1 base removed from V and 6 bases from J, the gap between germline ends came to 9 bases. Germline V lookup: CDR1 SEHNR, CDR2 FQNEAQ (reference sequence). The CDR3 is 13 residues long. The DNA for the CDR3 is TGTGCCAGCAGCTTAGGGGCAGCGGCTGAAGCTTTCTTT. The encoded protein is CASSLGAAAEAFF.

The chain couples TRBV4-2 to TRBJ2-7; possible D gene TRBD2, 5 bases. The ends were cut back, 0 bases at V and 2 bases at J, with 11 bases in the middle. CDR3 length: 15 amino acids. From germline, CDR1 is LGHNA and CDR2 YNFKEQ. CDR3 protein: CASSQEGGLPYEQYF. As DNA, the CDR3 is TGTGCCAGCAGCCAAGAAGGAGGCCTCCCCTACGAGCAGTACTTC.

The CDR3 region is CAISDPGQPSSLDTQYF. The CDR3, as DNA: TGTGCCATCAGTGACCCCGGACAGCCTAGCTCGTTGGATACGCAGTATTTT. The chain uses TRBV10-3 and TRBJ2-3; tentative D call: TRBD1 (6 bases). Trimming pared 3 bases from V and 6 bases from J, leaving 22 bases between. The CDR3 consists of 17 residues. Germline V gene sequence: CDR1 ENHRY, CDR2 SYGVKD.

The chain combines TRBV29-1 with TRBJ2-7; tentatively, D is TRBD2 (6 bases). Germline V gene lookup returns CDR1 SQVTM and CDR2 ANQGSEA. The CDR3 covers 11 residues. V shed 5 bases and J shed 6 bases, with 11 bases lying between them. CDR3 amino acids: CSVLEGPEQYF. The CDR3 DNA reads TGCAGCGTTCTGGAGGGGCCCGAGCAGTACTTC.

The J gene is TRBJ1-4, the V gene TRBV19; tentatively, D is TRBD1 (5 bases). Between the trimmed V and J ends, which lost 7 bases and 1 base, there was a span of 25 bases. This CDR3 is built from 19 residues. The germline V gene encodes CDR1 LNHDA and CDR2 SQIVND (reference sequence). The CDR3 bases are TGTGCCAGTAAAAAGGGGCGATTAGGGTTGGCGATAACTAATGAAAAACTGTTTTTT. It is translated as CASKKGRLGLAITNEKLFF.

The chain's CDR3 is CASSYGQGHGYTF. DNA of the CDR3: TGTGCCAGCAGTTACGGGCAGGGGCATGGCTACACCTTC. The chain has TRBV6-2 or TRBV6-3 and TRBJ1-2; D might be TRBD1 (6 bases). The V gene's germline CDR1 is MNHEY and CDR2 SVGEGT. This CDR3 is built from 13 residues. With 2 bases removed from V and 6 bases from J, the gap between germline ends came to 10 bases.

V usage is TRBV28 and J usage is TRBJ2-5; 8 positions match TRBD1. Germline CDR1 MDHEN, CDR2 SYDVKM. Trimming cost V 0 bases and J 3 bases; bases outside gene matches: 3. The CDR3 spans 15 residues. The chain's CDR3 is CASSLWKTGEETQYF. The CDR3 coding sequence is TGTGCCAGCAGTTTATGGAAGACAGGGGAAGAGACCCAGTACTTC.

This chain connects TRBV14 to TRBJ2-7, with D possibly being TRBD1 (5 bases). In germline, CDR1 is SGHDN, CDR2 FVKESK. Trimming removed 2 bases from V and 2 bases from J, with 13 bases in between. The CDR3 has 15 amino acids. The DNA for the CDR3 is TGTGCCAGCAGCCAATTCGGTCAGGGAACCTACGAGCAGTACTTC. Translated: CASSQFGQGTYEQYF.

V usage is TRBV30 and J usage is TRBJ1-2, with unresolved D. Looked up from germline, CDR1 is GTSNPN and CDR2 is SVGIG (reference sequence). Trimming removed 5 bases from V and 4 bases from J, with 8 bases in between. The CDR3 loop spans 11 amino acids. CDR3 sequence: CAWVNSYGYTF. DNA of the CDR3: TGTGCCTGGGTAAACAGCTATGGCTACACCTTC.

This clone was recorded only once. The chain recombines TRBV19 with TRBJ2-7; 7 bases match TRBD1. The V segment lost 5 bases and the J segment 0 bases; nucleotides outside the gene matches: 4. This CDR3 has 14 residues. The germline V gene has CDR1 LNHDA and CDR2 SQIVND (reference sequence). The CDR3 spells CASSPGQNSYEQYF. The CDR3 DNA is TGTGCCAGTAGTCCGGGACAGAACTCCTACGAGCAGTACTTC.